Listed here are 11 T cell receptor beta chains from one sample, sequenced in a study of blood T cell repertoires in COVID-19. Only in-frame clones appear in the TCRdb table, and some are missing; sequencing was by immunoSEQ multiplex PCR. The sample holds more than 45,000 clones; about 80% are singletons and the top ten take about 9.1%. Material for sequencing was peripheral blood. The receptors stem from a man older than 75 with COVID-19, enrolled during active disease.

CDR3 loop: CASSHGQETNTGELFF. The CDR3 coding sequence is TGCGCCAGCAGCCACGGACAGGAAACGAACACCGGGGAGCTGTTTTTT. The chain links TRBV5-1 to TRBJ2-2, with TRBD1 identical over 7 bases. V shed 4 bases and J 0 bases; nucleotides not matched to a gene: 6. The CDR3 runs 16 residues. The germline V gene has CDR1 SGHRS and CDR2 YFSETQ.

The chain joins TRBV7-2 to TRBJ1-1, with D unresolved. Trimming shortened V by 5 bases and J by 12 bases, and 19 bases separated the two germline ends. In germline, CDR1 is SGHTA, CDR2 FQGNSA. This CDR3 spans 13 amino acids. CDR3 sequence: CASSPRADVGSFF. The DNA of the CDR3 is TGTGCCAGCAGCCCGAGGGCGGACGTTGGGTCTTTCTTT. The full variable domain, in which reference TRBV7-2 and TRBJ1-1 provide the parts outside the CDR3, is GAGVSQSPSNKVTEKGKDVELRCDPISGHTALYWYRQSLGQGLEFLIYFQGNSAPDKSGLPSDRFSAERTGGSVSTLTIQRTQQEDSAVYLCASSPRADVGSFFGQGTRLTVV.

This clone was observed a few times. V gene TRBV21-1 combines with J gene TRBJ2-7; the D segment call TRBD2 is taken from the table without a DNA check. TRBV21-1 is termed a pseudogene. The CDR3 spans 16 residues. CDR3 sequence reads: CASSPRSLKPTYEQYV. The CDR3 DNA follows: TGTGCCAGCAGCCCACGTTCCTTGAAACCTACCTACGAGCAGTACGTC.

The V and J genes are TRBV9 and TRBJ2-1; TRBD2 is a possible D gene (6 bases). Trimming left V 0 bases short and J 5 bases short, with 9 bases between. CDR1 SGDLS and CDR2 YYNGEE come from the germline V gene. This CDR3 spans 14 amino acids. Here the CDR3 reads CASSVGDLNNEQFF. CDR3 DNA: TGTGCCAGCAGCGTAGGGGACTTGAACAATGAGCAGTTCTTC. The whole variable domain, filled in from reference TRBV9 and TRBJ2-1, reads DSGVTQTPKHLITATGQRVTLRCSPRSGDLSVYWYQQSLDQGLQFLIQYYNGEERAKGNILERFSAQQFPDLHSELNLSSLELGDSALYFCASSVGDLNNEQFFGPGTRLTVL.

The chain has TRBV5-1 and TRBJ1-4; TRBD1 is a possible D gene (5 bases). The CDR3 is 14 residues long. V was clipped by 1 base and J by 2 bases, with 6 bases between them. Germline V gene sequence: CDR1 SGHRS, CDR2 YFSETQ. CDR3 bases: TGCGCCAGCAGCTTGACAGGTACTAATGAAAAACTGTTTTTT. The encoded protein is CASSLTGTNEKLFF.

The V call is TRBV7-2, the J call TRBJ2-2; no firm D call. The V gene's germline CDR1 is SGHTA and CDR2 FQGNSA. The V end was cut by 1 base, the J end by 1 base, with 7 bases between. This CDR3 spans 15 amino acids. The CDR3 sequence: CASSLGAMNTGELFF. CDR3 coding DNA: TGTGCCAGCAGCTTAGGAGCCATGAACACCGGGGAGCTGTTTTTT.

The chain links TRBV29-1 to TRBJ2-7; the D gene is possibly TRBD2 (5 bases). From germline, CDR1 is SQVTM and CDR2 ANQGSEA. V shed 2 bases and J shed 7 bases, with 21 bases lying between them. The length of the CDR3 is 15 residues. CDR3 sequence reads: CSVEFWGADGWEQYV. DNA of the CDR3: TGCAGCGTTGAATTCTGGGGAGCAGACGGCTGGGAGCAGTACGTC.

The chain is built from TRBV3-1 (or the pseudogene TRBV3-2) and TRBJ2-3; TRBD2 matches 8 bases. This CDR3 is 17 amino acids long. The germline CDR1 and CDR2 sequences are LGHDT and YNNKEL (reference sequence). V gave up 0 bases and J gave up 0 bases; unmatched junction bases: 5. CDR3 nucleotides: TGTGCCAGCAGCCAAGAAGACGGGGGGGTGAGCACAGATACGCAGTATTTT. The encoded protein is CASSQEDGGVSTDTQYF.

This sequence joins TRBV5-4 and TRBJ2-7; 7 bases are shared with TRBD2. The CDR3 length is 16 residues. Germline CDR1 SGHNT, CDR2 YYREEE (reference sequence). V was pared by 1 base and J by 6 bases, with 13 bases of the junction left unmatched. The CDR3 bases are TGTGCCAGCAGCTTGAGTACAGGCCCGTCGGGGGGCGAGCAGTACTTC. Protein: CASSLSTGPSGGEQYF.

V is TRBV5-8 and J is TRBJ1-2; possible D gene TRBD1, 6 bases. Between the trimmed V and J ends, which lost 3 bases and 5 bases, there was a span of 20 bases. In germline, CDR1 is SGHTS, CDR2 YDEGEE. CDR3 length: 16 residues. The CDR3 coding sequence is TGTGCCAGCAGCTCCGCGGGGGGGCAGATTGTATATGGCTACACCTTC. It codes for CASSSAGGQIVYGYTF.

This chain links TRBV7-2 with TRBJ2-2; D possibly corresponds to TRBD2 (5 bases). The CDR3 is made up of 15 amino acids. CDR1 and CDR2 (germline): SGHTA, FQGNSA. With 5 bases removed from V and 7 bases from J, the gap between germline ends came to 17 bases. The CDR3 DNA reads TGTGCCAGCAGCCCCGCCCTAGCCTTGGGCGGGGAGCTGTTTTTT. Protein: CASSPALALGGELFF. The whole variable domain, remainder taken from reference TRBV7-2 and TRBJ2-2, is GAGVSQSPSNKVTEKGKDVELRCDPISGHTALYWYRQSLGQGLEFLIYFQGNSAPDKSGLPSDRFSAERTGGSVSTLTIQRTQQEDSAVYLCASSPALALGGELFFGEGSRLTVL.